The 29 T cell receptor beta chains below come from one sample, sequenced in a study of blood T cell repertoires in COVID-19. Profiled with immunoSEQ multiplex PCR; TCRdb holds only in-frame clones, not every one. The data hold under 150,000 clones, with roughly 90% observed a single time. The specimen was peripheral blood. These receptors all stem from a man between 65 and 85 years old with active COVID-19.

The chain links TRBV24-1 to TRBJ2-1; 8 bases line up with TRBD1. The CDR3 length is 15 residues. Trimming removed 3 bases from V and 3 bases from J; junction bases left unmatched: 3. Germline loops: CDR1 KGHDR, CDR2 SFDVKD. Here the CDR3 DNA reads TGTGCCACCAGTGATCCCGGGACAGGCTACAATGAGCAGTTCTTC. This sequence encodes CATSDPGTGYNEQFF.

The chain is built from TRBV28 and TRBJ2-7, with D perhaps TRBD1 (6 bases). Germline CDR1 reads MDHEN; CDR2 reads SYDVKM. Between the trimmed V and J ends, which lost 7 bases and 5 bases, there was a span of 15 bases. The CDR3 runs 13 residues. The CDR3 protein is CASKGWGRNEQYF. Here the CDR3 DNA reads TGTGCCAGCAAGGGGTGGGGGCGGAACGAGCAGTACTTC.

In its sample, this clone was seen once. V usage is TRBV28 and J usage is TRBJ2-1, with TRBD2 matching over 7 bases. CDR3 length equals 15 residues. Germline CDR1 and CDR2: MDHEN and SYDVKM. The ends lost 6 bases at V and 8 bases at J; junction bases unmatched: 13. CDR3 region: CASSPPGTKVYEQFF. The CDR3 nucleotides read TGTGCCAGCAGCCCCCCCGGGACTAAGGTCTATGAGCAGTTCTTC. Full variable domain (outside the CDR3, taken from reference TRBV28 and TRBJ2-1): DVKVTQSSRYLVKRTGEKVFLECVQDMDHENMFWYRQDPGLGLRLIYFSYDVKMKEKGDIPEGYSVSREKKERFSLILESASTNQTSMYLCASSPPGTKVYEQFFGPGTRLTVL.

V usage is TRBV2 and J usage is TRBJ2-7, with unresolved D. The CDR3 covers 12 residues. V lost 6 bases, J lost 11 bases, and 17 bases lay in between. CDR1 and CDR2 from the germline V gene are SNHLY and FYNNEI. For the CDR3, the DNA is TGTGCCAGCAGCCTACTAAGCGAAAAGGAGTACTTC. Amino acid sequence: CASSLLSEKEYF.

The CDR3 loop is CASSLGPSGATDTQYF. CDR3 nucleotides: TGTGCCAGCAGCTTAGGCCCTAGCGGGGCCACAGATACGCAGTATTTT. The chain employs TRBV7-8 and TRBJ2-3, with 9 nucleotides matching TRBD2. The CDR3 length is 16 residues. J lost 2 bases, V lost 1 base, and 4 bases had no gene match. Germline V gene lookup returns CDR1 SGHVS and CDR2 FQNEAQ.

This chain links TRBV7-9 with TRBJ1-1, with 7 bases fitting TRBD1. J was trimmed by 2 bases and V by 0 bases; bases with no gene match: 12. CDR1 is SEHNR, CDR2 FQNEAQ, per germline (reference sequence). CDR3 length: 18 amino acids. DNA of the CDR3: TGTGCCAGCAGCTTAGCTCCGACAGGGATCCCTCCAAACACTGAAGCTTTCTTT. Protein sequence: CASSLAPTGIPPNTEAFF.

The V and J genes are TRBV2 and TRBJ2-1, with 10 bases that match TRBD2. V shed 9 bases, J shed 7 bases, and the junction held 6 bases outside the gene matches. The CDR3 sequence is 13 residues long. Germline CDR1 and CDR2: SNHLY and FYNNEI. CDR3 in DNA: TGTGCCAGTTTACTAGCGGGAACGAATGAGCAGTTCTTC. It codes for CASLLAGTNEQFF.

The J gene is TRBJ1-1, the V gene TRBV5-4; unclear D gene. V lost 0 bases and J lost 5, with 5 bases in between. Per germline, CDR1 SGHNT and CDR2 YYREEE (reference sequence). The CDR3 is 12 amino acids. The CDR3 sequence: CASSLGRTEAFF. As DNA, the CDR3 is TGTGCCAGCAGCTTGGGGAGGACTGAAGCTTTCTTT.

The V gene is TRBV5-4, the J gene TRBJ2-2, with 8 bases identical to TRBD2. Trimming removed 4 bases from V and 7 bases from J; junction bases left unmatched: 9. The CDR3 extends over 15 amino acids. The germline CDR1 and CDR2 sequences are SGHNT and YYREEE (reference sequence). The CDR3 is CASSRGLELGGELFF. The CDR3 DNA sequence: TGTGCCAGCAGCAGGGGACTAGAGCTTGGCGGGGAGCTGTTTTTT.

This chain joins TRBV5-1 and TRBJ2-7, with D possibly being TRBD1 (5 bases). CDR1 SGHRS and CDR2 YFSETQ come from the germline V gene. V lost 1 base and J 4 bases, leaving 6 bases between the germline ends. CDR3 size: 12 residues. The CDR3 nucleotides are TGCGCCAGCAGCTTGACAGGATACGAGCAGTACTTC. Its protein is CASSLTGYEQYF.

The chain couples TRBV11-2 to TRBJ2-2; 11 bases align to TRBD2. Trimming cost V 5 bases and J 5 bases; bases outside gene matches: 7. There are 16 residues in the CDR3. CDR1 and CDR2 (germline): SGHAT, FQNNGV. The CDR3 DNA reads TGTGCCAGCAGCCCGAATAGCGGGAGGGCGACCGGGGAGCTGTTTTTT. The encoded protein is CASSPNSGRATGELFF.

This chain joins TRBV6-5 and TRBJ2-5; no clear D. Trimming took 5 bases from V and 5 from J, leaving 6 bases between them. From germline, CDR1 is MNHEY and CDR2 SVGAGI. This CDR3 is built from 11 residues. CDR3 in amino acids: CASSTRETQYF. The CDR3 DNA is TGTGCCAGCAGTACTCGGGAGACCCAGTACTTC.

The chain is built from TRBV11-2 and TRBJ2-3; 8 nucleotides match TRBD2. The CDR3 extends over 16 amino acids. Trimming took 6 bases from V and 3 from J; bases not matched to a gene: 11. Per germline, CDR1 SGHAT and CDR2 FQNNGV. CDR3: CASSRGAGGLTDTQYF. CDR3 in DNA: TGTGCCAGCAGTCGAGGGGCGGGAGGTTTAACAGATACGCAGTATTTT.

V usage is TRBV27 and J usage is TRBJ1-3, with D possibly TRBD1 on 6 matching bases. The V gene lost 8 bases and the J gene lost 4 bases, with 15 bases spanning the gap. CDR1 is MNHEY and CDR2 is SMNVEV in the germline V gene (reference sequence). This CDR3 spans 14 amino acids. This CDR3 reads CASSEQGYGNTIYF. DNA for the CDR3: TGTGCCAGCTCGGAACAGGGCTACGGAAACACCATATATTTT.

V is TRBV10-3 and J is TRBJ2-1; possibly TRBD2 for D (6 bases). CDR1 is ENHRY and CDR2 is SYGVKD in the germline V gene. This CDR3 is 15 amino acids long. V lost 0 bases and J 9 bases, leaving 15 bases between the germline ends. The CDR3 region has the DNA TGTGCCATCAGTGAGTCCCGGGGGAGTCTCCTTGAGCAGTTCTTC. Translated: CAISESRGSLLEQFF.

The chain couples TRBV30 to TRBJ1-4; possibly TRBD1 for D (6 bases). CDR1 is GTSNPN, CDR2 SVGIG, per germline (reference sequence). The CDR3 covers 14 residues. V was cut by 0 bases and J by 7 bases, with 12 bases left in between. Here the CDR3 reads CAWSVRDIVEKLFF. CDR3 sequence (DNA): TGTGCCTGGAGTGTTCGGGACATCGTTGAAAAACTGTTTTTT.

The J gene is TRBJ2-1, the V gene TRBV21-1; the table's D call, TRBD2, has no DNA check behind it. TRBV21-1 is a listed pseudogene. This CDR3 contains 15 residues. The CDR3 here is CASGPTSGRRDEQFF. In DNA form, the CDR3 reads TGTGCCAGCGGCCCGACTAGCGGGAGAAGGGATGAGCAGTTCTTC.

This clone was seen only once. The chain employs TRBV7-6 and TRBJ2-5; TRBD2 aligns across 7 bases. Germline loops: CDR1 SGHVS, CDR2 FNYEAQ. The V and J ends lost 7 bases and 1 base, in that order; junction bases with no gene match: 12. CDR3 length equals 16 residues. In DNA, the CDR3 is TGTGCCAGCACCGTAGGGGAGGGAGGGCCCCAAGAGACCCAGTACTTC. It is translated as CASTVGEGGPQETQYF.

This rearrangement joins TRBV24-1 to TRBJ2-2; D is perhaps TRBD1 (6 bases). Germline CDR1 and CDR2: KGHDR and SFDVKD. Trimming pared 0 bases from V and 5 bases from J, leaving 15 bases between. The CDR3 has 17 residues. The CDR3 DNA reads as TGTGCCACCAGTGATTTGAAGGCAGGGGTCGGAACCGGGGAGCTGTTTTTT. Translation: CATSDLKAGVGTGELFF.

This clone was seen once. The V and J genes are TRBV7-2 and TRBJ2-3; the match to TRBD2 covers 8 bases. From germline, CDR1 is SGHTA and CDR2 FQGNSA. After removal of 1 base from V and 0 bases from J, the junction contained 0 bases not matched to a gene. This CDR3 has 15 residues. CDR3 coding DNA: TGTGCCAGCAGCTTAGGCGGGAGGAGCACAGATACGCAGTATTTT. This sequence encodes CASSLGGRSTDTQYF.

V gene TRBV28 combines with J gene TRBJ1-3, with no clear D. Germline lookup yields CDR1 MDHEN and CDR2 SYDVKM. CDR3 length equals 12 residues. Trimming left V 3 bases short and J 7 bases short, with 7 bases between. The CDR3: CASSLARNTIYF. The CDR3, as DNA: TGTGCCAGCAGTTTGGCCCGTAACACCATATATTTT. Full variable domain (missing parts from reference TRBV28 and TRBJ1-3): DVKVTQSSRYLVKRTGEKVFLECVQDMDHENMFWYRQDPGLGLRLIYFSYDVKMKEKGDIPEGYSVSREKKERFSLILESASTNQTSMYLCASSLARNTIYFGEGSWLTVV.

The chain employs TRBV2 and TRBJ2-5; D may be TRBD1 (5 bases). CDR1 and CDR2 (germline): SNHLY, FYNNEI. The CDR3 extends over 13 amino acids. The germline V and J ends were trimmed by 10 bases and 1 base, with 13 bases remaining between them. The CDR3 nucleotides are TGTGCCACCAAGGGGTCGGGCCAAGAGACCCAGTACTTC. It yields the protein CATKGSGQETQYF.

J is TRBJ2-7 and V is TRBV6-5; 13 positions match TRBD2. The length of the CDR3 is 16 residues. Germline-derived CDR1 and CDR2 are MNHEY and SVGAGI. Germline trimming cut 0 bases from V and 2 bases from J; bases unmatched to any gene: 1. CDR3 region: CASSYSGTSGTYEQYF. Here the CDR3 DNA reads TGTGCCAGCAGTTACTCCGGGACTAGCGGGACCTACGAGCAGTACTTC.

The gene calls are TRBV4-1 and TRBJ2-5, with 9 bases identical to TRBD2. Germline CDR1 and CDR2: MGHRA and YSYEKL. Trimming took 1 base from V and 5 from J; bases not matched to a gene: 14. This CDR3 contains 18 residues. CDR3 residues: CASSQGGLAGYFWETQYF. CDR3 nucleotides: TGCGCCAGCAGCCAAGGCGGGCTAGCGGGATATTTCTGGGAGACCCAGTACTTC.

The count of this clone is one. The genes are TRBV28 and TRBJ2-1; TRBD2 matches at 12 bases. Per the germline V gene, CDR1 is MDHEN and CDR2 is SYDVKM. Germline trimming cut 7 bases from V and 15 bases from J; bases unmatched to any gene: 16. The CDR3 length is 15 residues. The CDR3 spells CASTLSSASGRALFF. The CDR3 DNA reads TGTGCCAGCACCCTCTCTTCGGCTAGCGGGAGGGCCTTGTTCTTC.

V gene TRBV29-1 combines with J gene TRBJ2-2, with no clear D. This CDR3 has 15 residues. Trimming took off 2 bases at V and 5 bases at J, with 15 bases between the two ends. Per the germline V gene, CDR1 is SQVTM and CDR2 is ANQGSEA. The CDR3 sequence is CSVESPAGRTGELFF. The CDR3 nucleotides read TGCAGCGTTGAATCGCCGGCAGGCCGAACCGGGGAGCTGTTTTTT.

The chain recombines TRBV5-1 with TRBJ2-5; D not resolved. CDR1 is SGHRS and CDR2 is YFSETQ in the germline V gene. This CDR3 is built from 15 residues. With 1 base removed from V and 1 base from J, the gap between germline ends came to 11 bases. The CDR3: CASSLTTPSQETQYF. CDR3 DNA sequence: TGCGCCAGCAGCTTGACAACGCCCAGCCAAGAGACCCAGTACTTC.

The gene calls are TRBV28 and TRBJ2-7; D perhaps matches TRBD2 (6 bases). This CDR3 comprises 14 residues. Germline loops: CDR1 MDHEN, CDR2 SYDVKM. V lost 7 bases, J lost 7 bases, and 20 bases lay in between. The CDR3 protein is CASKGGDLLGEQYF. The CDR3 DNA is TGTGCCAGCAAGGGAGGAGATCTCCTGGGGGAGCAGTACTTC.

The chain recombines TRBV7-2 with TRBJ2-1; 9 bases line up with TRBD2. The CDR3 totals 15 residues. J was trimmed by 7 bases and V by 2 bases; bases with no gene match: 6. CDR1 SGHTA and CDR2 FQGNSA come from the germline V gene. Here the CDR3 reads CASSLLSGSKNEQFF. For the CDR3, the DNA is TGTGCCAGCAGCTTACTTAGCGGGAGTAAGAATGAGCAGTTCTTC.